This T cell receptor (beta chain) came from a study of blood T cell repertoires in COVID-19. Study as a whole: Spain, Italy and the United States supplied samples that represented acute and convalescent COVID-19. T cells, B-cell-depleted T cells, or PBMCs provided the cDNA or gDNA that served as material.

Per the authors' pipeline: Reference gene primer amplification in the assay estimated nucleated cell counts. Generated by immunoSEQ multiplex PCR, the TCRdb table keeps only in-frame clones and is missing some. D and trimming were read from the DNA, whereas the V and J calls and clone size are those reported in that table. The sample holds more than 250,000 clones, over 75% seen once. This CDR3 contains 14 residues. Trimming removed 7 bases at V and 1 base at J, with 14 bases between. Germline CDR1 SNHLY, CDR2 FYNNEI. This clone was observed a handful of times. This receptor was obtained from a man in his forties or fifties with active or convalescent COVID-19. The genes are TRBV2 and TRBJ2-7; D call uncertain. Sequenced input: peripheral blood. CDR3 nucleotides: TGTGCCAGCACCCAAGAGATTACTTCCTACGAGCAGTACTTC. Protein: CASTQEITSYEQYF.